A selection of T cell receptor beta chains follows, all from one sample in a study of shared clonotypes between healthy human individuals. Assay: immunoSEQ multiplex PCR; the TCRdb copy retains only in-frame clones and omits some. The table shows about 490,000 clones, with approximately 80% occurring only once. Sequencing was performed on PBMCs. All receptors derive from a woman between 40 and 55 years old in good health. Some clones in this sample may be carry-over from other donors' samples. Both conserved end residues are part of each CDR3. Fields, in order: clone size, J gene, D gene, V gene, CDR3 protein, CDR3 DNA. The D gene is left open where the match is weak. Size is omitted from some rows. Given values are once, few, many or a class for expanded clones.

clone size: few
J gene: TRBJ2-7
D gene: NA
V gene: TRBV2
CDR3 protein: CASREEGEQYF
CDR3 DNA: TGTGCCAGCAGGGAAGAGGGCGAGCAGTACTTC

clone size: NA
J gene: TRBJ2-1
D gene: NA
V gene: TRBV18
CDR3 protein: CASSPRGSLARIVNEQFF
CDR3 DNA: TGTGCCAGCTCACCACGCGGCTCTCTAGCGCGAATCGTCAATGAGCAGTTCTTC

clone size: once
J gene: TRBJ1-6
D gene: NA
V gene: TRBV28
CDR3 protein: CASFSRGNSPLHF
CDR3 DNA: TGTGCCAGCTTTTCCCGGGGTAATTCACCCCTCCACTTT

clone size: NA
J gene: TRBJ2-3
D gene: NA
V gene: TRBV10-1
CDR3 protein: CATRPGLTDTQYF
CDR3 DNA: TGCGCCACCCGCCCGGGGTTGACAGATACGCAGTATTTT

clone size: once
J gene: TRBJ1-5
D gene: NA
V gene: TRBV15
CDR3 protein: CATSRPRGNQPQHF
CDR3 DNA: TGTGCCACCAGCAGACCTAGGGGCAATCAGCCCCAGCATTTT

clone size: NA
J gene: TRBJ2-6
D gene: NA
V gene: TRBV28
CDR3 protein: CASSFTSYGLRSGANVLTF
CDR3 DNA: TGTGCCAGCAGTTTTACATCTTATGGTTTGAGGTCTGGGGCCAACGTCCTGACTTTC

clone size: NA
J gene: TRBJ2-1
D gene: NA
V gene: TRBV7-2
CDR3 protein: CASSLGVAASLGRQFF
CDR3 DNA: TGTGCCAGCAGCCTAGGTGTAGCGGCCTCGCTGGGCAGGCAGTTCTTC

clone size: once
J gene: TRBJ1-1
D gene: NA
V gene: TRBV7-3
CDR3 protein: CASSFGGGTEAFF
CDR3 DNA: TGTGCCAGCAGCTTCGGGGGTGGCACTGAAGCTTTCTTT

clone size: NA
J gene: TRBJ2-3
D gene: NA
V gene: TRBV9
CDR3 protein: CASSGGAGTGTDTQYF
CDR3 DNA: TGTGCCAGCAGCGGAGGGGCCGGGACCGGCACAGATACGCAGTATTTT

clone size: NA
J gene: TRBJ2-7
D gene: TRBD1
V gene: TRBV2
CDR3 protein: CASTGTGAYEQYF
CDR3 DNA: TGTGCCAGCACCGGGACAGGGGCCTACGAGCAGTACTTC

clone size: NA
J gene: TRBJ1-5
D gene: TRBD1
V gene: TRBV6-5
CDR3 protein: CASSYGTGSQPQHF
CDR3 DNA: TGTGCCAGCAGTTACGGGACAGGGTCTCAGCCCCAGCATTTT

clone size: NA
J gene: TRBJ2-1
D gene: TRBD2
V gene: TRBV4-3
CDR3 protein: CASSQDYGGSGYNEQFF
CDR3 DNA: TGCGCCAGCAGCCAAGATTACGGCGGGAGTGGCTACAATGAGCAGTTCTTC

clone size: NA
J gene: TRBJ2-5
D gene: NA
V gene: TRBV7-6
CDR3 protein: CASSKTGLRQETQYF
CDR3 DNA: TGTGCCAGCAGCAAAACGGGACTTAGACAAGAGACCCAGTACTTC

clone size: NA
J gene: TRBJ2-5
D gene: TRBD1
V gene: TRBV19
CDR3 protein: CASSTVRTGQETQYF
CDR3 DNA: TGTGCCAGTAGTACAGTCCGGACAGGACAAGAGACCCAGTACTTC

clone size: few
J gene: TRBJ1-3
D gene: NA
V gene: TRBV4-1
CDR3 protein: CASSQDGGTAGNTIYF
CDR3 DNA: TGCGCCAGCAGCCAAGATGGGGGGACGGCTGGAAACACCATATATTTT

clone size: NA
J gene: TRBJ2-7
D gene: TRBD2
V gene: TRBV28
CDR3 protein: CASKETSAERQYF
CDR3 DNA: TGTGCCAGCAAGGAGACTAGCGCGGAGCGGCAGTACTTC

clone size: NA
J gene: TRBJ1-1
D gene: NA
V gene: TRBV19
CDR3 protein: CASIPFRGNTEAFF
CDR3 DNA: TGTGCCAGTATCCCTTTTCGGGGGAACACTGAAGCTTTCTTT

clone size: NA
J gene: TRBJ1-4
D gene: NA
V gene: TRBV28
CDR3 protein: CASSRTGMGNEKLFF
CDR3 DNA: TGTGCCAGCAGTCGGACGGGAATGGGTAATGAAAAACTGTTTTTT

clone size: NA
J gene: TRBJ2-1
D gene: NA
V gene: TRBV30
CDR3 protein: CAWSARSYNEQFF
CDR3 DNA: TGTGCCTGGAGTGCTAGGTCTTACAATGAGCAGTTCTTC

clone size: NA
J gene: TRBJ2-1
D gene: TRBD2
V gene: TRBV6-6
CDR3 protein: CASNTGLVLGQFF
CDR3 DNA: TGTGCCAGCAATACGGGACTAGTTTTAGGGCAGTTCTTC

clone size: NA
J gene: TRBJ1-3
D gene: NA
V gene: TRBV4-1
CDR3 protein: CASSLQLGNREIEGNTIYF
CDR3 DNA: TGCGCCAGCAGCCTCCAACTTGGGAACAGGGAGATTGAGGGAAACACCATATATTTT

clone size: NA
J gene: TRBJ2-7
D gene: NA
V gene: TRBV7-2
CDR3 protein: CASSLLQAYEQYF
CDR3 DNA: TGTGCCAGCAGCTTACTTCAGGCCTACGAGCAGTACTTC

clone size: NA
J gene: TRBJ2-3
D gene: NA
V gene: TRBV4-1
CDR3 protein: CASSQDIESFTQYF
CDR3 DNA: TGCGCCAGCAGCCAAGATATAGAGTCTTTTACGCAGTATTTT

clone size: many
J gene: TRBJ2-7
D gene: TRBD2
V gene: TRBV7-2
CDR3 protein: CASSLAGTSGTPYEQYF
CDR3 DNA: TGTGCCAGCAGCTTAGCCGGGACTAGCGGGACCCCCTACGAGCAGTACTTC

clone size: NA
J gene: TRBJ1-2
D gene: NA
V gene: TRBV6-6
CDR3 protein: CASRKTAGSSYGYTF
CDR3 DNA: TGTGCCAGCAGGAAGACAGCCGGTTCCTCCTATGGCTACACCTTC

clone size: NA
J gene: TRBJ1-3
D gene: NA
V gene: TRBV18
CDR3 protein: CASSSRQSDRISGNTIYF
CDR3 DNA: TGTGCCAGCTCATCGCGCCAATCAGACAGGATCTCTGGAAACACCATATATTTT

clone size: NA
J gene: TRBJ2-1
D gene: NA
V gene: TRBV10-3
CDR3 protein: CAISVGRGEEQFF
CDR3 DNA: TGTGCCATCAGTGTAGGCAGGGGTGAGGAGCAGTTCTTC

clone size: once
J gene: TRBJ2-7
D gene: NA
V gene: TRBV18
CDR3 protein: CASSPRAEAYEQYF
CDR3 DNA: TGTGCCAGCTCACCTCGTGCGGAGGCCTACGAGCAGTACTTC

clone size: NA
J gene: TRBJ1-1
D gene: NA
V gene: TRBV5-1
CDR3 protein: CASSLAWDTEAFF
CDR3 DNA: TGCGCCAGCAGCTTGGCTTGGGACACTGAAGCTTTCTTT

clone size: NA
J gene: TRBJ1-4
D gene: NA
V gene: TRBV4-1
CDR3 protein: CASSQERRVNEKLFF
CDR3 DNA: TGTGCCAGCAGCCAAGAAAGAAGGGTTAATGAAAAACTGTTTTTT